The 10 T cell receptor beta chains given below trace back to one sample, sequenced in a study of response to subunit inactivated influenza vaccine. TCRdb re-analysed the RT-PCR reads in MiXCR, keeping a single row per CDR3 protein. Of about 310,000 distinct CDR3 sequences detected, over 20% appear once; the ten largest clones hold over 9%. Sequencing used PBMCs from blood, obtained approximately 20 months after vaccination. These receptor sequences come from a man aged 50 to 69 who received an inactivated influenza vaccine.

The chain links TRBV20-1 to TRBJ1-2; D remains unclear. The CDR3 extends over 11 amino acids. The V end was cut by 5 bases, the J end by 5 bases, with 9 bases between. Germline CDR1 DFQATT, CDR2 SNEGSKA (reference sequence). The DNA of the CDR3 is TGCAGTGCTTCCCCGGGGTATGGCTACACCTTC. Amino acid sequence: CSASPGYGYTF.

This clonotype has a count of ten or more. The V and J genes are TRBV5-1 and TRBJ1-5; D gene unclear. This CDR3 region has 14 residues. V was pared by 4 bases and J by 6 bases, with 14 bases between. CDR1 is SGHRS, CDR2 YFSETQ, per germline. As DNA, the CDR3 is TGCGCCAGCAGCGGAGGCCCGGAGGGTCAGCCCCAGCATTTT. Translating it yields CASSGGPEGQPQHF.

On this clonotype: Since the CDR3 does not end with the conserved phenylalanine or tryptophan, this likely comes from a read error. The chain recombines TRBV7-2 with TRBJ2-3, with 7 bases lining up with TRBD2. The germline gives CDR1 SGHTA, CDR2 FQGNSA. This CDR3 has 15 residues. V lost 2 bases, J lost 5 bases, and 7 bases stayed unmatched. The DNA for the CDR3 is TGTGCCAGCAGCTTATGGCCCTCGGGGGGAGATACGCAGTATGTT. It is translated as CASSLWPSGGDTQYV.

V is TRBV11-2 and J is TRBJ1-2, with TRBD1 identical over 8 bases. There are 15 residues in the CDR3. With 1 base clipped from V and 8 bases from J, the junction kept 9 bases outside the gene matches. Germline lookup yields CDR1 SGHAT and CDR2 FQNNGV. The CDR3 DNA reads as TGTGCCAGCAGCTTAGGTTGGGGACAGGTCGGCGGCTACACCTTC. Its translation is CASSLGWGQVGGYTF.

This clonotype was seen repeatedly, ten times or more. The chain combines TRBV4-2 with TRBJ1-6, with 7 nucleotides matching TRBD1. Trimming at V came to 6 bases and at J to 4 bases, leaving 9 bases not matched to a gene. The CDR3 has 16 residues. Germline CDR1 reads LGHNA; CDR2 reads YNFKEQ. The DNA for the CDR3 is TGTGCCAGCAGAATGAATGGACAGGAATATAATTCACCCCTCCACTTT. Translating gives CASRMNGQEYNSPLHF.

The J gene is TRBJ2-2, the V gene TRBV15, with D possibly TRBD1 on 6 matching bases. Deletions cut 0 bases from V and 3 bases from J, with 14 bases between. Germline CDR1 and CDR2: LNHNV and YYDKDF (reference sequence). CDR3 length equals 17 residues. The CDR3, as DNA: TGTGCCACCAGCAGAGATTCCGGGACACCTTACACCGGGGAGCTGTTTTTT. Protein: CATSRDSGTPYTGELFF.

The CDR3 is CASSYSVGGAIYEQYF. The CDR3 DNA is TGTGCCAGCAGTTACTCGGTTGGCGGGGCAATCTACGAGCAGTACTTC. The chain has TRBV6-5 and TRBJ2-7, with D possibly matching TRBD2 (6 bases). V lost 0 bases, J lost 3 bases, and 15 bases lay in between. The CDR3 has 16 amino acids. Looked up from germline, CDR1 is MNHEY and CDR2 is SVGAGI.

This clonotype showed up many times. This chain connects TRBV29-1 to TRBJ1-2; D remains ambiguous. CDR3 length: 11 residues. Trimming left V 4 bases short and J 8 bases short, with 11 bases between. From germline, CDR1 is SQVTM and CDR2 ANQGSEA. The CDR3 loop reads CSVGTLEGYTF. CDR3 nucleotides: TGCAGCGTTGGAACACTCGAGGGCTACACCTTC.

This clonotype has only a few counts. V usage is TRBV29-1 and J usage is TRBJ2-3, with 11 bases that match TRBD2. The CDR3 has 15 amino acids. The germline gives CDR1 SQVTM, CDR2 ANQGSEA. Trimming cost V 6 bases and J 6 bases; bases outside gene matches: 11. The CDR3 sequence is CSVGGSGRAGDTQYF. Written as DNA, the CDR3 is TGCAGCGTGGGGGGTAGCGGGAGGGCCGGTGATACGCAGTATTTT.

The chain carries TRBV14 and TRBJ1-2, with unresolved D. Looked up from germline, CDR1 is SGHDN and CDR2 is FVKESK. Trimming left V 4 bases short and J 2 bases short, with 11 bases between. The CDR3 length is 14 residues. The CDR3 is CASSREVPNYGYTF. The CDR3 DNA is TGTGCCAGCAGCCGAGAGGTGCCGAACTATGGCTACACCTTC.